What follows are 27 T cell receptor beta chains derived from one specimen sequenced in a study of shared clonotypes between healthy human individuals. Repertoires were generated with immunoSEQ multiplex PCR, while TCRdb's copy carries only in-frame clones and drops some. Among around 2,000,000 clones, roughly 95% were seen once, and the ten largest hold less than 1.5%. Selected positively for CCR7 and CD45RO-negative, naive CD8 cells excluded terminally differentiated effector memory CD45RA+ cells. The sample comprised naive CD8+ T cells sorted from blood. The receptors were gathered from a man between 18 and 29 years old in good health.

CDR3 sequence: CASSAAGWEKLFF. The CDR3 nucleotides are TGTGCCAGCAGTGCGGCAGGGTGGGAAAAACTGTTTTTT. V gene TRBV2 combines with J gene TRBJ1-4; D might be TRBD1 (5 bases). This CDR3 comprises 13 residues. The V end lost 4 bases, the J end lost 8 bases, and 11 bases lay between the germline ends. Germline V gene sequence: CDR1 SNHLY, CDR2 FYNNEI. The whole variable domain, filled in from reference TRBV2 and TRBJ1-4, reads EPEVTQTPSHQVTQMGQEVILRCVPISNHLYFYWYRQILGQKVEFLVSFYNNEISEKSEIFDDQFSVERPDGSNFTLKIRSTKLEDSAMYFCASSAAGWEKLFFGSGTQLSVL.

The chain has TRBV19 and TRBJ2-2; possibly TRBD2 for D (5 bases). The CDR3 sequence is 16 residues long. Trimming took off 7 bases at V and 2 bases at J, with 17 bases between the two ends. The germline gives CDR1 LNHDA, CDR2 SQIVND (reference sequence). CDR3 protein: CASTSSHPYNTGELFF. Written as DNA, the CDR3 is TGTGCCAGTACTTCTAGCCACCCCTACAACACCGGGGAGCTGTTTTTT. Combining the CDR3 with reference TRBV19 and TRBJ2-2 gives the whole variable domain DGGITQSPKYLFRKEGQNVTLSCEQNLNHDAMYWYRQDPGQGLRLIYYSQIVNDFQKGDIAEGYSVSREKKESFPLTVTSAQKNPTAFYLCASTSSHPYNTGELFFGEGSRLTVL.

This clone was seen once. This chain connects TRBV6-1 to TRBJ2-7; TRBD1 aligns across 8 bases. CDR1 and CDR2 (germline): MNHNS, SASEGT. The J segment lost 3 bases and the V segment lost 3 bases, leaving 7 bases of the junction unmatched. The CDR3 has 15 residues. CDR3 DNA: TGTGCCAGCAGTGATCCCGGACAGGGCAACTACGAGCAGTACTTC. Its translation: CASSDPGQGNYEQYF.

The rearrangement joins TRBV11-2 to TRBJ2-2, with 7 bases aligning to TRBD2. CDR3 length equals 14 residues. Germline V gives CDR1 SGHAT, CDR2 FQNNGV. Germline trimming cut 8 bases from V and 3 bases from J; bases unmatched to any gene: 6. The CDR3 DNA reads TGTGCCAGCTCGGGAGGACAAGACACCGGGGAGCTGTTTTTT. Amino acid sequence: CASSGGQDTGELFF.

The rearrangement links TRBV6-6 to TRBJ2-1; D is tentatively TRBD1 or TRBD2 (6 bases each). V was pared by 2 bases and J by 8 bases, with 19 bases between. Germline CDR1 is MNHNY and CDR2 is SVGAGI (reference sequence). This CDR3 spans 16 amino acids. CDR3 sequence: CASSYPLGVGGYEQFF. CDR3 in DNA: TGTGCCAGCAGTTACCCACTAGGAGTAGGGGGGTATGAGCAGTTCTTC.

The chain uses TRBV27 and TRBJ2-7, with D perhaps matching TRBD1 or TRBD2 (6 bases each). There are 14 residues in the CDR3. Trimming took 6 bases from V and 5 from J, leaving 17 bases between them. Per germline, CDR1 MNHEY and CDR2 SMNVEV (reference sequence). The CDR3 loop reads CASSPRPGADEQYF. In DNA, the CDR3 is TGTGCCAGCAGCCCCCGCCCGGGGGCCGACGAGCAGTACTTC.

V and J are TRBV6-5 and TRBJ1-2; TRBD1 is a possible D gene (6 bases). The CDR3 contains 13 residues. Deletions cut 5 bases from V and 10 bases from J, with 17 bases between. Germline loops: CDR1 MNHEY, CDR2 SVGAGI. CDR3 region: CASSPNRVQVYTF. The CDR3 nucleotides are TGTGCCAGCAGTCCCAACAGGGTTCAGGTCTACACCTTC.

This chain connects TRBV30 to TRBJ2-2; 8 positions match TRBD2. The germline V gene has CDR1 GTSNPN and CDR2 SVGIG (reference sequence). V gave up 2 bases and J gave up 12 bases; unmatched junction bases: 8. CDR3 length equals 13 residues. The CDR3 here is CAWSHVRGGKLFF. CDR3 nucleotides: TGTGCCTGGAGTCATGTTCGGGGGGGGAAGCTGTTTTTT.

The CDR3 here is CASRLGGGAAETQYF. For the CDR3, the DNA is TGTGCCAGCAGGCTGGGCGGGGGGGCAGCTGAGACCCAGTACTTC. The chain couples TRBV5-4 to TRBJ2-5, with TRBD2 matching over 9 bases. V was pared by 5 bases and J by 5 bases, with 10 bases of the junction left unmatched. Looked up from germline, CDR1 is SGHNT and CDR2 is YYREEE (reference sequence). This CDR3 is 15 amino acids long.

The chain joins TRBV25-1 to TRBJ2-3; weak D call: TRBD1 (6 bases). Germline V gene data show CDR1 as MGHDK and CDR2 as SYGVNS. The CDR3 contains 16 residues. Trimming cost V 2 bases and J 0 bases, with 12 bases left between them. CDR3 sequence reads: CASSEGGGVSTDTQYF. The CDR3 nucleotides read TGTGCCAGCAGTGAAGGGGGCGGAGTGAGCACAGATACGCAGTATTTT.

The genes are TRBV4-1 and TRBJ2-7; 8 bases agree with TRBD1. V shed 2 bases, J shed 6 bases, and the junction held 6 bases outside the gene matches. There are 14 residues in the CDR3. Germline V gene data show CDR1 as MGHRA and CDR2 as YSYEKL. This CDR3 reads CASSQYTGGLEQYF. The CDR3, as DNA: TGCGCCAGCAGCCAATATACAGGGGGGCTCGAGCAGTACTTC.

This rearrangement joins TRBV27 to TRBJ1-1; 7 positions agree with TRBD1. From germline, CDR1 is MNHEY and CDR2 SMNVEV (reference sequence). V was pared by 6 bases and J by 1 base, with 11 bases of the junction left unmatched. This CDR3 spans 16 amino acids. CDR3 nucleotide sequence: TGTGCCAGCAGACCTCCGGGACAGAGCACGAACACTGAAGCTTTCTTT. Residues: CASRPPGQSTNTEAFF.

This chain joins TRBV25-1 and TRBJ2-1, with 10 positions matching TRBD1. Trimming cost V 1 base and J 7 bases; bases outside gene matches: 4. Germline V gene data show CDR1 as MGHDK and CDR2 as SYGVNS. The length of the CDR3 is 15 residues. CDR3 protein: CASSESGQGWNEQFF. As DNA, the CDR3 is TGTGCCAGCAGTGAATCGGGACAGGGGTGGAATGAGCAGTTCTTC.

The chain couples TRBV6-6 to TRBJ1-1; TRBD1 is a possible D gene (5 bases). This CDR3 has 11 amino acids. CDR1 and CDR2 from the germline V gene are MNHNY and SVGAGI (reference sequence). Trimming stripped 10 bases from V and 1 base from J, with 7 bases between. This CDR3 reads CATQGNTEAFF. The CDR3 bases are TGTGCCACCCAGGGGAACACTGAAGCTTTCTTT.

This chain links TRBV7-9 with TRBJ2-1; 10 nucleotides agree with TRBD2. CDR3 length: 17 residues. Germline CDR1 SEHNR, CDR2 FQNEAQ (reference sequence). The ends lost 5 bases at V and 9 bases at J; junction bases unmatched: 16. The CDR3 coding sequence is TGTGCCAGCAGCCTGACGCTAGCGGGAGTTGCGGCGGGTGAGCAGTTCTTC. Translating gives CASSLTLAGVAAGEQFF. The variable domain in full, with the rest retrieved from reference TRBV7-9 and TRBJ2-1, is DTGVSQNPRHKITKRGQNVTFRCDPISEHNRLYWYRQTLGQGPEFLTYFQNEAQLEKSRLLSDRFSAERPKGSFSTLEIQRTEQGDSAMYLCASSLTLAGVAAGEQFFGPGTRLTVL.

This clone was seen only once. The CDR3 region has the DNA TGTGCCAGCAGCTTTTGGCAGGGGGCTTACAATGAGCAGTTCTTC. It encodes CASSFWQGAYNEQFF. V gene TRBV7-9 combines with J gene TRBJ2-1; 8 bases align to TRBD1. Germline loops: CDR1 SEHNR, CDR2 FQNEAQ (reference sequence). The J segment lost 4 bases and the V segment lost 3 bases, leaving 5 bases of the junction unmatched. The CDR3 is 15 residues long.

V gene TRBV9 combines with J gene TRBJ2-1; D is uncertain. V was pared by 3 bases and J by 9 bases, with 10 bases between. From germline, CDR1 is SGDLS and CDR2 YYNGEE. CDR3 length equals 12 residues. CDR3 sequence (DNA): TGTGCCAGCAGCGCACGGGCGAGTGAGCAGTTCTTC. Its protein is CASSARASEQFF.

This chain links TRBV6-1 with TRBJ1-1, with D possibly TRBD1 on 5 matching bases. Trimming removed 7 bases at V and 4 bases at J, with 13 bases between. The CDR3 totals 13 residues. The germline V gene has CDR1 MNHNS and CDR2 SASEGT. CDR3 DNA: TGTGCCAGCACTCTAGGGGTTAGCACTGAAGCTTTCTTT. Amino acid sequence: CASTLGVSTEAFF.

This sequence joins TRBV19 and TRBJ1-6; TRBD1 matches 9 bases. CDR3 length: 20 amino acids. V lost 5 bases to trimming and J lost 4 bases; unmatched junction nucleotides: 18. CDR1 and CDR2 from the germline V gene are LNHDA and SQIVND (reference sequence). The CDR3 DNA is TGTGCCAGTAGTCTCGGCACTTACTCCGGGACAGGGAGTTATAATTCACCCCTCCACTTT. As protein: CASSLGTYSGTGSYNSPLHF. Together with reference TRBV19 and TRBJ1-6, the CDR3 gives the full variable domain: DGGITQSPKYLFRKEGQNVTLSCEQNLNHDAMYWYRQDPGQGLRLIYYSQIVNDFQKGDIAEGYSVSREKKESFPLTVTSAQKNPTAFYLCASSLGTYSGTGSYNSPLHFGNGTRLTVT.

CDR3 sequence: CASSLASSGSSYNEQFF. The CDR3 DNA is TGTGCCAGCAGCTTAGCGTCTAGCGGGAGCTCCTACAATGAGCAGTTCTTC. V is TRBV7-6 and J is TRBJ2-1; 10 nucleotides agree with TRBD2. The junction had 2 bases not matched to a gene; V was cut back by 0 bases and J by 0 bases. Germline V CDR1 and CDR2: SGHVS, FNYEAQ. The CDR3 length is 17 residues.

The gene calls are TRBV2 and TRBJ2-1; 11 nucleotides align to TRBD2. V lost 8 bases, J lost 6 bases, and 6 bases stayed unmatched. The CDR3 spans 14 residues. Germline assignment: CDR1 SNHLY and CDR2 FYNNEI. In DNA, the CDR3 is TGTGCCAGCCCCGGGACTAGCGGACCCAATGAGCAGTTCTTC. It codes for CASPGTSGPNEQFF.

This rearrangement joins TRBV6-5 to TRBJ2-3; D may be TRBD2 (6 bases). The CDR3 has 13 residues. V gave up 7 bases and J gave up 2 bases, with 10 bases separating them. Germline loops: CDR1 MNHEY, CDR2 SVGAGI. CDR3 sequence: CASTERATDTQYF. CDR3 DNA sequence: TGTGCCAGCACGGAGCGGGCCACAGATACGCAGTATTTT.

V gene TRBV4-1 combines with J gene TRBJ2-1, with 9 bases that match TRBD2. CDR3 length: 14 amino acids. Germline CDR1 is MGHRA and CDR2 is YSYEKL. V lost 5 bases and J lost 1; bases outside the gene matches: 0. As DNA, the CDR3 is TGCGCCAGCAGCGCGGGAGGGTCCTACAATGAGCAGTTCTTC. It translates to CASSAGGSYNEQFF.

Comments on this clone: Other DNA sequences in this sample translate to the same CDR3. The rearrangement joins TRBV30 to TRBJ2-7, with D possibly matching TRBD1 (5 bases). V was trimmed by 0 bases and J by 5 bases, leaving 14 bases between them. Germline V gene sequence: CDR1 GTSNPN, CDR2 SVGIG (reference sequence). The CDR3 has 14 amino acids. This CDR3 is CAWSVGQGRDEQYF. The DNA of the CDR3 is TGTGCCTGGAGTGTAGGGCAGGGAAGGGACGAGCAGTACTTC.

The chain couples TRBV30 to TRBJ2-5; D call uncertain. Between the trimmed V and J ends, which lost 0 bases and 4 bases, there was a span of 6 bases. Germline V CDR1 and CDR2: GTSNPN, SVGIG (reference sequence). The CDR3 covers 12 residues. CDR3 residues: CAWSVSTETQYF. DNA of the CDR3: TGTGCCTGGAGTGTATCCACAGAGACCCAGTACTTC.

CDR3 sequence: CASSQSTGEVYEQYF. The CDR3 bases are TGCGCCAGCAGCCAATCTACAGGGGAGGTCTACGAGCAGTACTTC. The rearrangement uses TRBV4-3 and TRBJ2-7; TRBD1 is a possible D gene (7 bases). Per germline, CDR1 LGHNA and CDR2 YSLEER. This CDR3 is built from 15 residues. The V end lost 2 bases, the J end lost 3 bases, and 14 bases lay between the germline ends.

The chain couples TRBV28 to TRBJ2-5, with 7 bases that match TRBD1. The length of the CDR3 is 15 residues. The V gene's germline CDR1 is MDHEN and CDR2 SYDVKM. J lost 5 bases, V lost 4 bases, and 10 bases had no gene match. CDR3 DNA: TGTGCCAGCAGTTCACGAGCGACAGGGCTGGAGACCCAGTACTTC. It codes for CASSSRATGLETQYF.